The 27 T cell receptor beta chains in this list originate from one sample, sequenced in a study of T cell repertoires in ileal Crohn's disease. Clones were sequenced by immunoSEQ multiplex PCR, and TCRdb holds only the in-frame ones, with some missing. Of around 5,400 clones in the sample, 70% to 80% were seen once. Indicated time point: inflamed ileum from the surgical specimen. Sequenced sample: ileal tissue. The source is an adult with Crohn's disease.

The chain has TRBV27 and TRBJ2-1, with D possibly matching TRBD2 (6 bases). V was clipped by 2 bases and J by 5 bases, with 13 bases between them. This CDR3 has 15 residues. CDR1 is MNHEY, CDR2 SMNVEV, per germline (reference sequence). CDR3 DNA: TGTGCCAGCAGTTTAACCCGACTAGTCCACAATGAGCAGTTCTTC. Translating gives CASSLTRLVHNEQFF.

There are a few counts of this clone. The chain's CDR3 is CASSFTTGSPDHGEAFF. CDR3 nucleotides: TGCGCCAGCAGCTTTACAACAGGGAGTCCGGATCACGGTGAAGCTTTCTTT. The chain combines TRBV5-1 with TRBJ1-1, with D perhaps TRBD1 (6 bases). The CDR3 length is 17 residues. The germline V and J ends were trimmed by 2 bases and 7 bases, with 24 bases remaining between them. CDR1 SGHRS and CDR2 YFSETQ come from the germline V gene.

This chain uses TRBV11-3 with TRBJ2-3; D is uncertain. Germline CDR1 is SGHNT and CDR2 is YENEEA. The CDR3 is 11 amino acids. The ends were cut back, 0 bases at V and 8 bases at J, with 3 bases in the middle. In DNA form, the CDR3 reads TGTGCCAGCAGCTTAGAAGGTACGCAGTATTTT. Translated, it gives CASSLEGTQYF.

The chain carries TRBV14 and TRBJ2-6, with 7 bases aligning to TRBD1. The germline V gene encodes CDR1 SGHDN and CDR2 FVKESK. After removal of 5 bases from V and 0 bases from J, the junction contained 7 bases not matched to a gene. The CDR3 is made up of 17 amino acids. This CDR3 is CASSFWDSPSGANVLTF. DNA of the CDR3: TGTGCCAGCAGCTTCTGGGACAGCCCCTCTGGGGCCAACGTCCTGACTTTC.

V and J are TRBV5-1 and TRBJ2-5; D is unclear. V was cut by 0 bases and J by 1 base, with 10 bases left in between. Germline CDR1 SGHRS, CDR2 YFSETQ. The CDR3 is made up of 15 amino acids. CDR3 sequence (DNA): TGCGCCAGCAGCTTGGCGATAGCCTCCCAAGAGACCCAGTACTTC. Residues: CASSLAIASQETQYF.

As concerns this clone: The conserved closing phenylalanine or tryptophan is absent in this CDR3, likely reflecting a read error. In DNA form, the CDR3 reads TGCAGCGTTGTCGGGGACACTGAAGCTTTCTCT. Its translation: CSVVGDTEAFS. This sequence joins TRBV29-1 and TRBJ1-1, with unresolved D. The CDR3 loop spans 11 amino acids. The V end lost 4 bases, the J end lost 3 bases, and 6 bases lay between the germline ends. Per germline, CDR1 SQVTM and CDR2 ANQGSEA.

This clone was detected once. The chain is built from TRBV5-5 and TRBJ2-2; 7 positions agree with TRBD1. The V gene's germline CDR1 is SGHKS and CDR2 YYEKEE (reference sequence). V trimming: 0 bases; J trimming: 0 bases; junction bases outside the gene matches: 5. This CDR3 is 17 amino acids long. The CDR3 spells CASSLEDRPANTGELFF. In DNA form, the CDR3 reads TGTGCCAGCAGCTTGGAGGACAGGCCAGCGAACACCGGGGAGCTGTTTTTT. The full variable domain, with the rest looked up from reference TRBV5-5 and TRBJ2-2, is DAGVTQSPTHLIKTRGQQVTLRCSPISGHKSVSWYQQVLGQGPQFIFQYYEKEERGRGNFPDRFSARQFPNYSSELNVNALLLGDSALYLCASSLEDRPANTGELFFGEGSRLTVL.

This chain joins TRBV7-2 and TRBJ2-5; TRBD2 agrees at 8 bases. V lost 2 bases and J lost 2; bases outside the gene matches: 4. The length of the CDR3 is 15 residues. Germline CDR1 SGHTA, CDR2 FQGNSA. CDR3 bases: TGTGCCAGCAGCTTATCAGCGGGGGTGCAAGAGACCCAGTACTTC. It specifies CASSLSAGVQETQYF.

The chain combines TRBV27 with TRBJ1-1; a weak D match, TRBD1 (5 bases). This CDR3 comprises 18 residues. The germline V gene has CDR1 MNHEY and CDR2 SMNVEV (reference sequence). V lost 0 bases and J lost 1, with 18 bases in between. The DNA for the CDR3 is TGTGCCAGCAGTTTATCGCCCCAGTCTTTGGGGGGGAACACTGAAGCTTTCTTT. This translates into CASSLSPQSLGGNTEAFF.

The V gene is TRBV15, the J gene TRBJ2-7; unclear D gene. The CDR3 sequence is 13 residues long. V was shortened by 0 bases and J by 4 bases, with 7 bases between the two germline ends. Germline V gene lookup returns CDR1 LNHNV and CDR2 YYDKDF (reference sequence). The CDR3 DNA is TGTGCCACCAGCAGAGATGCCGAGTACGAGCAGTACTTC. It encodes CATSRDAEYEQYF.

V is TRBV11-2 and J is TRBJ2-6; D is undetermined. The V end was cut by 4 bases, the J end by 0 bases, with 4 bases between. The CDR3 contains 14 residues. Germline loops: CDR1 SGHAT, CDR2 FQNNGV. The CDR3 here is CASSSHSGANVLTF. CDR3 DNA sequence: TGTGCCAGCAGCTCGCACTCTGGGGCCAACGTCCTGACTTTC.

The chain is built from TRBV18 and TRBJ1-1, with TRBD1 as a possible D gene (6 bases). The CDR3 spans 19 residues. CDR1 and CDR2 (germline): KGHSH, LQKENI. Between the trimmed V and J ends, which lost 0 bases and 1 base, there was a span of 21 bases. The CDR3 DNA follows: TGTGCCAGCTCACCACCGAGGGCGGCAGGGGTCCCTGCGAACACTGAAGCTTTCTTT. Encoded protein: CASSPPRAAGVPANTEAFF.

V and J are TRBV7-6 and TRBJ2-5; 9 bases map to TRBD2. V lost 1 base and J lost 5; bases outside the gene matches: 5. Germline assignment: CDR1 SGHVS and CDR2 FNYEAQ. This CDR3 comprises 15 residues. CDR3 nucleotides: TGTGCCAGCAGCTTAGTCTCGAGCGGGGGGGAGACCCAGTACTTC. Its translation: CASSLVSSGGETQYF.

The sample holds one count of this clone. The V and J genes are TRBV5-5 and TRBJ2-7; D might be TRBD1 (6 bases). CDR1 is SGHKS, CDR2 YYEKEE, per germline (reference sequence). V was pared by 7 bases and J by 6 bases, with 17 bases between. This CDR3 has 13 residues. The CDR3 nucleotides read TGTGCCAGCTTAAAAGACAGGACGGGCGAGCAGTACTTC. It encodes CASLKDRTGEQYF. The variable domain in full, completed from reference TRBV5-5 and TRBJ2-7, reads DAGVTQSPTHLIKTRGQQVTLRCSPISGHKSVSWYQQVLGQGPQFIFQYYEKEERGRGNFPDRFSARQFPNYSSELNVNALLLGDSALYLCASLKDRTGEQYFGPGTRLTVT.

As DNA, the CDR3 is TGTGCCAGCAGCATCCGGGACAGGGGGCGGACAGATACGCAGTATTTT. This translates into CASSIRDRGRTDTQYF. The chain couples TRBV21-1 to TRBJ2-3; the D segment call TRBD1 is taken from the table without a DNA check. TRBV21-1 is recorded as a pseudogene. The CDR3 is made up of 16 amino acids.

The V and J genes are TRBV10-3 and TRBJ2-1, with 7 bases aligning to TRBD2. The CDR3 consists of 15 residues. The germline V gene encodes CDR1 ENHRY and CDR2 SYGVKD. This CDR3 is CALRARLAENNEQFF. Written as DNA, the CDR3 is TGTGCTCTTAGAGCCCGGCTAGCGGAGAACAATGAGCAGTTCTTC.

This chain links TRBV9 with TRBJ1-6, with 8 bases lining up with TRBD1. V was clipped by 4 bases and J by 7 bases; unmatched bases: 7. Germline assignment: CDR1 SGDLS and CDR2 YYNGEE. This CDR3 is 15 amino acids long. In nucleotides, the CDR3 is TGTGCCAGCAGCTTCCAACAGGGGGGGAATTCACCCCTCCACTTT. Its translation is CASSFQQGGNSPLHF.

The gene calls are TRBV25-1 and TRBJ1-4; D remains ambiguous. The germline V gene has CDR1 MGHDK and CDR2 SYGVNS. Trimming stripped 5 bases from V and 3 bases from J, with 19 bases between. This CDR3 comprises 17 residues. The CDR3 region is CASSPPRRGRANEKLFF. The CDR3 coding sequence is TGTGCCAGCAGTCCCCCACGACGGGGAAGGGCTAATGAAAAACTGTTTTTT.

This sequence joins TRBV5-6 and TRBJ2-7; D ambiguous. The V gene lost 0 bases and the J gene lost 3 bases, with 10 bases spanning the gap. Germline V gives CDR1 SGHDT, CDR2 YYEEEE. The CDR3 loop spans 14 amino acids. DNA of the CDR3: TGTGCCAGCAGCTTGGGCAGGCATATCTACGAGCAGTACTTC. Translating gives CASSLGRHIYEQYF.

The CDR3 nucleotides are TGTGCCAGCAGTTCGGGTCAGGGGAATGGTAATGAAAAACTGTTTTTT. Its translation is CASSSGQGNGNEKLFF. The chain joins TRBV28 to TRBJ1-4, with D possibly matching TRBD1 (6 bases). This CDR3 has 16 residues. The germline V gene has CDR1 MDHEN and CDR2 SYDVKM. The V end was cut by 4 bases, the J end by 4 bases, with 16 bases between.

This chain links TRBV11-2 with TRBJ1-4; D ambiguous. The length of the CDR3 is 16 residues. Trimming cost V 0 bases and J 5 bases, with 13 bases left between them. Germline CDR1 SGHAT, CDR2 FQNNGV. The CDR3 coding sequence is TGTGCCAGCAGCTTAGATCGGGCACCCTTGAATGAAAAACTGTTTTTT. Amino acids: CASSLDRAPLNEKLFF.

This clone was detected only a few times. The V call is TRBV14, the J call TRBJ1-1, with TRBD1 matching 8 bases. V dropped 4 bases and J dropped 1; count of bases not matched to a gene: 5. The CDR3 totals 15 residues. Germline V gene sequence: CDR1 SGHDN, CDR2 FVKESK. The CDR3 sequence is CASSPRQGRNTEAFF. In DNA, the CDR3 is TGTGCCAGCAGCCCCCGACAGGGGAGGAACACTGAAGCTTTCTTT.

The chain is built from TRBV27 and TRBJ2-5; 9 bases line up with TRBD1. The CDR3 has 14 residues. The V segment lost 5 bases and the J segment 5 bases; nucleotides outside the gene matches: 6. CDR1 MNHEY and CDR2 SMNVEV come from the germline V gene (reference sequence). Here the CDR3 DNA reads TGTGCCAGCAGTGTGGACAGGGGTTGGGAGACCCAGTACTTC. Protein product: CASSVDRGWETQYF.

In nucleotides, the CDR3 is TGTGCCAGCAGCTTGGCCACGAATTGGACAGGGGCCTACAATGAGCAGTTCTTC. This sequence encodes CASSLATNWTGAYNEQFF. The chain combines TRBV5-4 with TRBJ2-1; TRBD1 agrees at 9 bases. The V gene's germline CDR1 is SGHNT and CDR2 YYREEE (reference sequence). After removal of 0 bases from V and 2 bases from J, the junction contained 9 bases not matched to a gene. CDR3 length equals 18 residues.

The CDR3 coding sequence is TGCGCCAGCAGCGCTGGGACAGGGATTGAAGCTTTCTTT. This translates into CASSAGTGIEAFF. This rearrangement joins TRBV5-1 to TRBJ1-1, with 9 bases lining up with TRBD1. Germline CDR1 reads SGHRS; CDR2 reads YFSETQ. This CDR3 has 13 residues. Trimming removed 4 bases from V and 7 bases from J; junction bases left unmatched: 5.

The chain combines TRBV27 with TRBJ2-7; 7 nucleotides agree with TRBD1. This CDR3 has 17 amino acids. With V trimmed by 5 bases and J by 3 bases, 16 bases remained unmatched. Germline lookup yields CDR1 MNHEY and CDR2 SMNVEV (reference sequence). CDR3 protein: CASSPERGRGPGYEQYF. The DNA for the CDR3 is TGTGCCAGCAGTCCGGAAAGGGGGCGCGGGCCAGGCTACGAGCAGTACTTC.

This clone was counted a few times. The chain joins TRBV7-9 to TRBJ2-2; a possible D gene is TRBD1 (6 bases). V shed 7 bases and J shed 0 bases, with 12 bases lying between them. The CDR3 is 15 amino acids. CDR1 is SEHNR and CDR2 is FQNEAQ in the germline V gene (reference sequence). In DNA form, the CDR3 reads TGTGCCAGCACCCAACAGGGTCCGAACACCGGGGAGCTGTTTTTT. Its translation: CASTQQGPNTGELFF.